Here is one T cell receptor beta chain with its context. The CDR3 runs 14 residues. Germline V lookup: CDR1 SGHRS, CDR2 YFSETQ. One entry per CDR3 protein, without DNA, is what TCRdb gives after re-calling the 5' RACE reads. The sample table includes about 170,000 distinct CDR3 sequences. Per donor, about 2.4 ml of blood was collected and frozen. These data come from a study of monozygotic twins with inflammatory bowel disease. The receptor comes from a human donor with ulcerative colitis or Crohn's disease, or a healthy co-twin of an affected twin (not recorded which). The chain is built from TRBV5-1 and TRBJ1-3. Sequencing was performed on blood. CDR3 sequence: CASSEQYSGNTIYF.